This entry concerns a single T cell receptor (beta chain). The sample holds a few counts of this clone. There is no known antigen for this receptor. Base qualities are not provided; no much larger clone lies one nucleotide away. This sample stems from a study of Ad26.COV2.S vaccination and SARS-CoV-2 variants (dated by TCRdb to about 2021). About the investigation overall: The specificity and breadth of SARS-CoV-2-reactive T cell receptors after Ad26.COV2.S vaccination were assessed by TCRbeta repertoire sequencing. A total of 32 samples were included in the TCR-sequenced set, comprising around 19 Ad26.COV2.S vaccine recipients, 5 placebo recipients and 8 SARS-CoV-2 convalescent individuals. Here is what the overall study found, with its caveats: Comparable non-spike TCR breadth was observed between vaccine and placebo recipients, consistent with only spike being contained in the vaccine. It was noted by the authors that total T cell responses may have been underestimated by the TCR breadth and depth analyses. After vaccination, substantial breadth of spike-specific CD8+ and CD4+ T cell responses was reported. Spike-specific TCR breadth was higher in Ad26.COV2.S recipients than in placebo recipients (P = 0.0014).

The time point label for this specimen denotes: individuals recovered from natural SARS-CoV-2 infection. The immunoSEQ Assay was used to sequence TCRbeta CDR3 regions. After extraction, genomic DNA underwent amplification by bias-controlled multiplex PCR, followed by high-throughput sequencing. Per the authors' processing: To quantify the absolute abundance of each unique TCRbeta CDR3 region, sequences were collapsed and filtered. T cell fraction was estimated by normalizing TCRbeta template counts to usable DNA, which was measured by amplifying reference genes present in all nucleated cells. Repertoire TCRs were annotated as SARS-CoV-2-specific when V gene, CDR3 amino acid sequence and J gene were exactly matched to a known reactive TCR set. The reference SARS-CoV-2 TCR set came from MIRA and was filtered for enrichment in COVID-19-positive ImmuneCODE repertoires, removing public or cross-reactive TCRs. Using the MIRA antigens, annotated TCRs were further analysed by specific ORF or by position within an ORF. Breadth was defined as the number of annotated unique rearrangements divided by the total number of unique productive rearrangements, and depth was defined as the summed frequency of the annotated unique rearrangements. Group comparisons of TCR breadth used two-sided Wilcoxon rank-sum tests. What TCRdb holds here is the immuneACCESS table cut down to in-frame rearrangements. Part of the clones is not present; checked against another copy, under half of the missing clones reflect an unresolved V gene, and the others are unexplained. V, J and clone size reflect that table, while D and trimming were determined from the DNA. The sample table contains more than 85,000 clones; only one count was recorded for roughly 75% of them. The ten largest clones add up to roughly 17% of the sample.

The starting material was peripheral blood, obtained after recovery from COVID-19. This sequence originates from a human donor who had recovered from COVID-19.

The CDR3 in this case is CASSFQTSGPVGTQYF. In nucleotides, the sequence is TGTGCCAGCAGCTTCCAGACTAGCGGGCCCGTCGGGACCCAGTACTTC. The receptor chain draws on TRBV7-2 and TRBJ2-5, and 10 bases in between align with TRBD2. CDR1 and CDR2 are read off the germline V gene as SGHTA and FQGNSA. The CDR3 has 16 amino acids, counting the end cysteine and phenylalanine. The DNA shown is the 48-base CDR3, in frame from base 1. Unmatched junction bases come to 11, with V trimmed by 3 bases and J by 7 bases. Reference TRBV7-2 and TRBJ2-5 genes cover what lies past the CDR3, so the full variable domain is GAGVSQSPSNKVTEKGKDVELRCDPISGHTALYWYRQSLGQGLEFLIYFQGNSAPDKSGLPSDRFSAERTGGSVSTLTIQRTQQEDSAVYLCASSFQTSGPVGTQYFGPGTRLLVL.